These 19 T cell receptor beta chains were sequenced from one sample in a study of cytomegalovirus exposure and HLA in healthy donors. 60 Vbeta and 13 Jbeta primers were used in PCR. The data were produced by immunoSEQ multiplex PCR, yet TCRdb's version contains in-frame clones alone and is incomplete. Counted here are 150,000 to 200,000 clones, about 62% occurring once; the ten biggest clones make up over 2.5%. The sequenced sample was PBMCs. All receptors derive from a man in his forties in good health and CMV-seronegative.

The rearrangement uses TRBV7-9 and TRBJ1-6; TRBD1 agrees at 9 bases. CDR3 length: 15 residues. Germline trimming cut 1 base from V and 7 bases from J; bases unmatched to any gene: 2. Looked up from germline, CDR1 is SEHNR and CDR2 is FQNEAQ (reference sequence). The CDR3 spells CASSLEDRGNSPLHF. The CDR3 DNA sequence: TGTGCCAGCAGCTTAGAGGACAGGGGCAATTCACCCCTCCACTTT.

The V and J genes are TRBV27 and TRBJ2-5; 9 bases align to TRBD2. Germline CDR1 reads MNHEY; CDR2 reads SMNVEV (reference sequence). The V segment lost 4 bases and the J segment 4 bases; nucleotides outside the gene matches: 7. CDR3 length: 15 amino acids. CDR3 coding DNA: TGTGCCAGCAGTTCTAGCGGGGAGGAAAGAGAGACCCAGTACTTC. Translating it yields CASSSSGEERETQYF.

This chain joins TRBV7-8 and TRBJ2-5; maybe TRBD2 (5 bases). With 2 bases removed from V and 1 base from J, the gap between germline ends came to 14 bases. Germline CDR1 is SGHVS and CDR2 is FQNEAQ. CDR3 length equals 16 residues. The DNA of the CDR3 is TGTGCCAGCAGCTTAAGACCCCCGGGGTCCCAAGAGACCCAGTACTTC. Encoded protein: CASSLRPPGSQETQYF.

The chain recombines TRBV30 with TRBJ2-3; the match to TRBD2 covers 7 bases. The CDR3 has 15 amino acids. Germline CDR1 GTSNPN, CDR2 SVGIG (reference sequence). V lost 2 bases to trimming and J lost 3 bases; unmatched junction nucleotides: 8. CDR3 coding DNA: TGTGCCTGGAGTCGTAGCGGGTTGAGTACAGATACGCAGTATTTT. It codes for CAWSRSGLSTDTQYF.

This clone was seen only a few times. The V call is TRBV2, the J call TRBJ2-1, with 8 bases lining up with TRBD1. This CDR3 spans 15 amino acids. Unmatched junction bases numbered 11, after V lost 6 bases and J lost 7 bases. Germline V lookup: CDR1 SNHLY, CDR2 FYNNEI. In nucleotides, the CDR3 is TGTGCCAGCAGGCCTACAGGGGGAGTATGGAATGAGCAGTTCTTC. Encoded protein: CASRPTGGVWNEQFF.

This clone was counted a single time. The chain has TRBV2 and TRBJ2-5; TRBD2 matches 9 bases. The trim removed 7 bases at V and 5 bases at J, leaving 8 bases unmatched. Germline V gives CDR1 SNHLY, CDR2 FYNNEI. CDR3 size: 14 residues. CDR3 in DNA: TGTGCCAGCACGCGGGAGGGCTCGAAGGAGACCCAGTACTTC. This gives the protein CASTREGSKETQYF. The full variable domain, with the rest looked up from reference TRBV2 and TRBJ2-5, is EPEVTQTPSHQVTQMGQEVILRCVPISNHLYFYWYRQILGQKVEFLVSFYNNEISEKSEIFDDQFSVERPDGSNFTLKIRSTKLEDSAMYFCASTREGSKETQYFGPGTRLLVL.

The chain recombines TRBV9 with TRBJ2-1; 13 bases match TRBD2. CDR3 length: 19 residues. V lost 3 bases to trimming and J lost 2 bases; unmatched junction nucleotides: 11. CDR1 and CDR2 from the germline V gene are SGDLS and YYNGEE. This chain's CDR3 is CASSGQTSGRLSAYNEQFF. The CDR3 DNA reads TGTGCCAGCAGCGGCCAGACTAGCGGGAGGTTGAGCGCCTACAATGAGCAGTTCTTC.

This chain joins TRBV6-5 and TRBJ2-7, with a weak D call TRBD1 (5 bases). V was shortened by 5 bases and J by 3 bases, with 14 bases between the two germline ends. The CDR3 contains 14 residues. Germline V gives CDR1 MNHEY, CDR2 SVGAGI. CDR3 residues: CASSKRGQNYEQYF. The CDR3 region has the DNA TGTGCCAGCAGTAAACGAGGACAAAACTACGAGCAGTACTTC.

The genes are TRBV2 and TRBJ1-3, with D possibly being TRBD1 (6 bases). Deletions cut 4 bases from V and 2 bases from J, with 12 bases between. In germline, CDR1 is SNHLY, CDR2 FYNNEI. The CDR3 length is 15 residues. The CDR3 region is CASSGTGGAGNTIYF. The CDR3 nucleotides are TGTGCCAGCAGTGGCACTGGGGGCGCTGGAAACACCATATATTTT.

The rearrangement links TRBV7-2 to TRBJ2-5; TRBD1 aligns across 8 bases. Trimming took 5 bases from V and 7 from J; bases not matched to a gene: 6. Germline V gene lookup returns CDR1 SGHTA and CDR2 FQGNSA. The CDR3 length is 13 residues. CDR3 nucleotides: TGTGCCAGCAGCAGGACAGGGCTGGGGACCCAGTACTTC. This encodes CASSRTGLGTQYF. The variable domain in full, completed from reference TRBV7-2 and TRBJ2-5, reads GAGVSQSPSNKVTEKGKDVELRCDPISGHTALYWYRQSLGQGLEFLIYFQGNSAPDKSGLPSDRFSAERTGGSVSTLTIQRTQQEDSAVYLCASSRTGLGTQYFGPGTRLLVL.

V gene TRBV27 combines with J gene TRBJ2-5, with TRBD1 identical over 7 bases. The assigned J gene may be wrong: the sequence end matches TRBJ2-7 better. The CDR3 is 14 amino acids. CDR1 is MNHEY, CDR2 SMNVEV, per germline (reference sequence). The DNA of the CDR3 is TGTGCCAGCAGTTTTAGTGGGACAGCCTACGAGCAGTACTTC. Translated: CASSFSGTAYEQYF.

This rearrangement joins TRBV25-1 to TRBJ1-6; 7 nucleotides agree with TRBD1. Germline assignment: CDR1 MGHDK and CDR2 SYGVNS. The ends lost 8 bases at V and 7 bases at J; junction bases unmatched: 5. CDR3 length: 13 amino acids. The CDR3 DNA is TGTGCCAGCGGGGACAGACGCAATTCACCCCTCCACTTT. Translated: CASGDRRNSPLHF.

V and J are TRBV29-1 and TRBJ1-4, with unresolved D. V lost 4 bases, J lost 7 bases, and 13 bases lay in between. This CDR3 is 13 amino acids long. The germline gives CDR1 SQVTM, CDR2 ANQGSEA. The DNA for the CDR3 is TGCAGCGTTGGTGGACGCCGGGGTGAAAAACTGTTTTTT. Its translation is CSVGGRRGEKLFF.

V usage is TRBV9 and J usage is TRBJ1-1; maybe TRBD1 (6 bases). This CDR3 comprises 13 residues. Looked up from germline, CDR1 is SGDLS and CDR2 is YYNGEE. V was shortened by 3 bases and J by 5 bases, with 11 bases between the two germline ends. The CDR3 loop reads CASSALRGTEAFF. In nucleotides, the CDR3 is TGTGCCAGCAGCGCACTCAGGGGTACTGAAGCTTTCTTT.

The genes are TRBV10-2 and TRBJ1-4, with unresolved D. V lost 6 bases, J lost 0 bases, and 5 bases lay in between. Germline V gives CDR1 WSHSY, CDR2 SAAADI. The CDR3 runs to 13 residues. CDR3 residues: CASRRATNEKLFF. The CDR3 DNA is TGCGCCAGCAGGCGAGCAACTAATGAAAAACTGTTTTTT.

The chain is built from TRBV29-1 and TRBJ2-5; TRBD2 aligns across 8 bases. Germline V CDR1 and CDR2: SQVTM, ANQGSEA. The CDR3 length is 13 residues. V was pared by 6 bases and J by 1 base, with 4 bases of the junction left unmatched. CDR3 DNA sequence: TGCAGCGTGGGGACTAGTTTCCAAGAGACCCAGTACTTC. Its translation: CSVGTSFQETQYF. Variable domain in full (rest from reference TRBV29-1 and TRBJ2-5): SAVISQKPSRDICQRGTSLTIQCQVDSQVTMMFWYRQQPGQSLTLIATANQGSEATYESGFVIDKFPISRPNLTFSTLTVSNMSPEDSSIYLCSVGTSFQETQYFGPGTRLLVL.

The chain uses TRBV4-2 and TRBJ2-7; 7 nucleotides agree with TRBD1. Trimming removed 4 bases from V and 3 bases from J; junction bases left unmatched: 12. Germline CDR1 and CDR2: LGHNA and YNFKEQ. The CDR3 has 16 residues. CDR3 residues: CASSPTGTQGNYEQYF. The CDR3 DNA sequence: TGTGCCAGCAGCCCCACCGGGACACAGGGGAACTACGAGCAGTACTTC.

The table lists this clone with a few counts. V usage is TRBV13 and J usage is TRBJ1-4; 10 nucleotides align to TRBD1. Germline trimming cut 4 bases from V and 4 bases from J; bases unmatched to any gene: 3. CDR1 and CDR2 from the germline V gene are PRHDT and FYEKMQ (reference sequence). The CDR3 extends over 15 amino acids. The CDR3: CASSSGQGDNEKLFF. The CDR3 bases are TGTGCCAGCAGCTCCGGACAGGGGGATAATGAAAAACTGTTTTTT.

Written as DNA, the CDR3 is TGTGCCATCAGTGAGTCGGCGGCCGGGGAGCTGTTTTTT. Protein product: CAISESAAGELFF. The chain combines TRBV10-3 with TRBJ2-2; no clear D gene. Germline CDR1 is ENHRY and CDR2 is SYGVKD. The CDR3 length is 13 residues. The V and J ends lost 0 bases and 6 bases respectively, with 5 bases between them.